The clone carrying this TCR beta chain was detected many times. Its antigen is undetermined. TCR beta CDR3 amplification used RNA transcripts. First-round RT-PCR employed HTBI primers, with a second-round multiplex PCR after it. One entry per CDR3 protein, called by TCRdb with MiXCR from the multiplex PCR reads. The table includes about 400,000 distinct CDR3 sequences, about 18% detected once. This entry belongs to a study of Graves' ophthalmopathy and Graves' hyperthyroidism. Trimming cost V 1 base and J 2 bases; bases outside gene matches: 6. The germline V gene has CDR1 MDHEN and CDR2 SYDVKM. This CDR3 region has 16 residues. Study-wide results and limits: It was with roughly 71% sensitivity and around 75% specificity that the model predicted ophthalmopathy progression. Ophthalmopathy versus stable hyperthyroidism: 13-signature model gave 87.88% sensitivity, 81.08% specificity.

The PBMCs were taken from around 9.1 ml of fresh peripheral blood. The chain joins TRBV28 to TRBJ2-7; 9 positions match TRBD2. Material for sequencing was peripheral blood. The source of this sequence is a woman aged 18-29 years with Graves' ophthalmopathy. CDR3 coding DNA: TGTGCCAGCAGTTTATTCCCTAGCGGGGCAACCTACGAGCAGTACTTC. Protein: CASSLFPSGATYEQYF.